A selection of T cell receptor beta chains follows, all from one sample in a study of technical replicates of blood from a few donors. Libraries were prepared by immunoSEQ multiplex PCR; TCRdb keeps only in-frame clonotypes and omits some of them. The sample lists 50,000 to 70,000 clones, around nine tenths occurring once. Sequencing input: PBMCs. All receptors derive from a human donor in good health. Some clones in this sample may be carry-over from other donors' samples. CDR3s include the opening cysteine and the closing phenylalanine or tryptophan. D genes are given only for firm matches. Where a row states a size, it is once, few, many or the class of an expanded clone; other rows omit it.

clone_size: -
v_call: TRBV15
d_call: TRBD1
j_call: TRBJ1-3
cdr3_aa: CATSREQGLGTIYF
cdr3_nt: TGTGCCACCAGCAGGGAACAGGGGTTGGGCACCATATATTTT

clone_size: -
v_call: TRBV6-5
d_call: -
j_call: TRBJ2-1
cdr3_aa: CASSSALAEYEQFF
cdr3_nt: TGTGCCAGCAGTTCAGCGCTAGCCGAATATGAGCAGTTCTTC

clone_size: few
v_call: TRBV14
d_call: -
j_call: TRBJ1-6
cdr3_aa: CASSLQGYNSPLHF
cdr3_nt: TGTGCCAGCAGCCTACAGGGTTATAATTCACCCCTCCACTTT

clone_size: -
v_call: TRBV5-1
d_call: TRBD2
j_call: TRBJ2-2
cdr3_aa: CASSAGTSGSGGSTGELFF
cdr3_nt: TGCGCCAGCAGCGCCGGGACTAGCGGGAGTGGGGGAAGCACCGGGGAGCTGTTTTTT

clone_size: few
v_call: TRBV11-2
d_call: -
j_call: TRBJ1-1
cdr3_aa: CASRWTDYLGKEAFF
cdr3_nt: TGTGCCAGCAGGTGGACGGACTATCTGGGGAAAGAAGCTTTCTTT

clone_size: few
v_call: TRBV4-2
d_call: -
j_call: TRBJ2-5
cdr3_aa: CASSQDDRRGETQYF
cdr3_nt: TGTGCCAGCAGCCAAGACGACCGGAGAGGAGAGACCCAGTACTTC

clone_size: -
v_call: TRBV7-9
d_call: -
j_call: TRBJ2-5
cdr3_aa: CASSLVLNSQETQYF
cdr3_nt: TGTGCCAGCAGCTTAGTTTTAAACAGCCAAGAGACCCAGTACTTC

clone_size: -
v_call: TRBV6-5
d_call: TRBD2
j_call: TRBJ2-7
cdr3_aa: CASRSTSGVYEQYF
cdr3_nt: TGTGCCAGCAGGTCGACTAGCGGAGTCTACGAGCAGTACTTC

clone_size: -
v_call: TRBV27
d_call: TRBD1
j_call: TRBJ2-7
cdr3_aa: CASSPTGQGAWNEQYF
cdr3_nt: TGTGCCAGCAGTCCCACGGGACAGGGGGCTTGGAACGAGCAGTACTTC

clone_size: -
v_call: TRBV4-2
d_call: TRBD2
j_call: TRBJ2-2
cdr3_aa: CASSSQLTSGDNTGELFF
cdr3_nt: TGTGCCAGCAGCTCCCAACTGACTAGCGGGGATAACACCGGGGAGCTGTTTTTT

clone_size: -
v_call: TRBV2
d_call: -
j_call: TRBJ2-3
cdr3_aa: CASNRDITDTQYF
cdr3_nt: TGTGCCAGCAACCGGGACATCACAGATACGCAGTATTTT

clone_size: -
v_call: TRBV11-2
d_call: TRBD2
j_call: TRBJ2-7
cdr3_aa: CASSPGGRNEQYF
cdr3_nt: TGTGCCAGCAGCCCGGGAGGGCGGAACGAGCAGTACTTC

clone_size: -
v_call: TRBV6-5
d_call: -
j_call: TRBJ1-5
cdr3_aa: CASSYSRDSNQPQHF
cdr3_nt: TGTGCCAGCAGTTACTCCCGGGATAGCAATCAGCCCCAGCATTTT

clone_size: once
v_call: TRBV4-1
d_call: TRBD2
j_call: TRBJ2-3
cdr3_aa: CASSQTSGTPDTQYF
cdr3_nt: TGCGCCAGCAGCCAGACTAGCGGGACCCCAGATACGCAGTATTTT

clone_size: -
v_call: TRBV18
d_call: TRBD1
j_call: TRBJ2-7
cdr3_aa: CASSPQGQSSYEQYF
cdr3_nt: TGTGCCAGCTCACCACAGGGACAGAGCTCCTACGAGCAGTACTTC

clone_size: -
v_call: TRBV7-2
d_call: -
j_call: TRBJ1-2
cdr3_aa: CASRTGYRQLGYGYTF
cdr3_nt: TGTGCCAGCAGAACAGGGTACCGCCAATTGGGATATGGCTACACCTTC

clone_size: -
v_call: TRBV7-3
d_call: -
j_call: TRBJ2-5
cdr3_aa: CASSLTGGAETQYF
cdr3_nt: TGTGCCAGCAGCTTAACAGGGGGAGCGGAGACCCAGTACTTC